The present T cell receptor beta chain was sequenced within a study of blood T cell repertoires in COVID-19. Background on the study: COVID-19 samples, acute and convalescent, were from the United States, Italy and Spain. T cells, B-cell-depleted T cells, or PBMCs supplied cDNA or gDNA.

Per germline, CDR1 MDHEN and CDR2 SYDVKM. The CDR3 covers 13 residues. The ends were cut back, 5 bases at V and 5 bases at J, with 12 bases in the middle. Per the authors' pipeline: For nucleated cells, counts were estimated from reference gene primer amplification. This table comes from immunoSEQ multiplex PCR, and its TCRdb copy is limited to in-frame clones, with some not included. D and trimming were read from the DNA, whereas the V and J calls and clone size are those reported in that table. In the table there are 400,000 to 450,000 clones, 89% of which are singletons. The sample comprised peripheral blood. This chain uses TRBV28 with TRBJ1-2; D ambiguous. The source of this sequence is a woman aged 40 to 50 with COVID-19, enrolled during active disease. CDR3 nucleotides: TGTGCCAGCAGTGGGTCCAGGTTATATGGCTACACCTTC. Its protein is CASSGSRLYGYTF.